This T cell receptor (beta chain) was sequenced during a study of blood T cells in healthy people across ages. General observations from the study: The unknown donor CMV status may have confounded expanded clonotype changes.

This clonotype was recorded at least ten times. Its matching antigen is unknown. This CDR3 is 14 amino acids long. V gave up 3 bases and J gave up 7 bases; unmatched junction bases: 4. The germline CDR1 and CDR2 sequences are MNHEY and SMNVEV (reference sequence). Through a sample-barcoded 5' primer and a J-beta primer mix, a second PCR was run for about 6 to 12 cycles. TCRdb recomputed calls from the 5' RACE reads with MiXCR, one row per CDR3 protein. The sample includes 550,000 to 650,000 distinct CDR3 sequences, less than 35% seen only once; the top ten take approximately 15%. Each sample used at least 6.5 million PBMCs.

Specimen: blood. The source is a woman over 75 in good health. The gene calls are TRBV27 and TRBJ2-2, with 8 bases aligning to TRBD1. The CDR3 coding sequence is TGTGCCAGCAGTTTGACAGGGGAAATCGGGGAGCTGTTTTTT. Amino acid sequence: CASSLTGEIGELFF.